One T cell receptor beta chain is described in this entry. The antigen is unknown. Only in-frame clones appear in the TCRdb table, and some are missing; sequencing was by immunoSEQ multiplex PCR. Of some 170,000 clones detected, under 95% appear once; the ten largest clones hold under 6%. V dropped 4 bases and J dropped 3 bases, with 12 bases sitting between them. The CDR3 covers 14 residues. CDR1 is LGHDT and CDR2 is YNNKEL in the germline V gene (reference sequence). These data come from a study of T cell responses to AZD1222 COVID-19 vaccine. Points from the study as a whole: Clonal diversity was possibly underestimated, and white British individuals and females predominated among donors. Breadth and depth of Spike-specific TCRs rose after two AZD1222 doses.

The sample consisted of peripheral blood, taken 28 days after the second AZD1222 dose. The chain recombines TRBV3-1 (or the pseudogene TRBV3-2) with TRBJ1-1; D unresolved. The TCR originated in an adult who received the AZD1222 COVID-19 vaccine. The DNA of the CDR3 is TGTGCCAGCAGCCCCCGGACCCGGCACACTGAAGCTTTCTTT. This codes for CASSPRTRHTEAFF.